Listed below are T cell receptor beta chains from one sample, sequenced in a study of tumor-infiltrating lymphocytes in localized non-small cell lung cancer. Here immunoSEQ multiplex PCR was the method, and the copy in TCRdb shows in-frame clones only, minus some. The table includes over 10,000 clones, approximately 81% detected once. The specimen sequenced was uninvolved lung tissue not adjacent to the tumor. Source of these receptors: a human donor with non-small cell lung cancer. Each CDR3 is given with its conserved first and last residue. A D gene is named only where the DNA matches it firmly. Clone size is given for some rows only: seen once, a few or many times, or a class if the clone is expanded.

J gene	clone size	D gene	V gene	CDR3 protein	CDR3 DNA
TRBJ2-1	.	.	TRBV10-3	CAISDNLRDGQFF	TGTGCCATCAGTGACAATCTCCGCGATGGGCAGTTCTTC
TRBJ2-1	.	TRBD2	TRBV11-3	CASSLVGTSGGNEQFF	TGTGCCAGCAGCTTAGTCGGGACTAGCGGCGGCAATGAGCAGTTCTTC
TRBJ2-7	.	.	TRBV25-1	CASSEGGGYSYEQYF	TGTGCCAGCAGTGAAGGGGGCGGTTACTCCTACGAGCAGTACTTC
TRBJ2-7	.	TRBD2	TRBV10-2	CASTGLAESSYEQYF	TGCGCCAGCACCGGACTAGCGGAAAGCTCCTACGAGCAGTACTTC
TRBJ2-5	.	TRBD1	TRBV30	CAWSVQTGGRETQYF	TGTGCCTGGAGTGTTCAGACAGGGGGCAGGGAGACCCAGTACTTC
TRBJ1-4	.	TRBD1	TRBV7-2	CASSLDTGARRGLFF	TGTGCCAGCAGCTTAGATACAGGGGCTCGACGGGGACTGTTTTTT
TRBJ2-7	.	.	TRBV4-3	CASSQVAQGGHEQYF	TGCGCCAGCAGCCAAGTTGCACAGGGTGGCCACGAGCAGTACTTC
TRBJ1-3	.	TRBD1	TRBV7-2	CASSFGQVGLGNTIYF	TGTGCCAGCAGCTTCGGACAGGTTGGCCTCGGAAACACCATATATTTT
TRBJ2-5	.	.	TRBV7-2	CASSLNRETQYF	TGTGCCAGCAGCTTAAATCGAGAGACCCAGTACTTC
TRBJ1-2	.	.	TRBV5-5	CASSYSYDTKLRGYTF	TGTGCCAGCAGCTATTCCTACGACACAAAACTGCGGGGCTACACCTTC
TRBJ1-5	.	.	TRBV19	CASSIGGWDQPQHF	TGTGCCAGTAGTATAGGGGGTTGGGATCAGCCCCAGCATTTT
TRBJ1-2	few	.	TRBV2	CASSEAPTYGYTF	TGTGCCAGCAGTGAGGCCCCCACGTATGGCTACACCTTC
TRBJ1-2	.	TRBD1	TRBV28	CAGQAGGTNYGYTF	TGTGCCGGACAGGCCGGGGGTACTAACTATGGCTACACCTTC
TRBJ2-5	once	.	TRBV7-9	CASSLAFMGVETQYF	TGTGCCAGCAGCTTAGCGTTTATGGGCGTGGAGACCCAGTACTTC
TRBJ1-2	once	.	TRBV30	CAWSLQGQYGYTF	TGTGCCTGGAGCCTCCAGGGGCAATATGGCTACACCTTC